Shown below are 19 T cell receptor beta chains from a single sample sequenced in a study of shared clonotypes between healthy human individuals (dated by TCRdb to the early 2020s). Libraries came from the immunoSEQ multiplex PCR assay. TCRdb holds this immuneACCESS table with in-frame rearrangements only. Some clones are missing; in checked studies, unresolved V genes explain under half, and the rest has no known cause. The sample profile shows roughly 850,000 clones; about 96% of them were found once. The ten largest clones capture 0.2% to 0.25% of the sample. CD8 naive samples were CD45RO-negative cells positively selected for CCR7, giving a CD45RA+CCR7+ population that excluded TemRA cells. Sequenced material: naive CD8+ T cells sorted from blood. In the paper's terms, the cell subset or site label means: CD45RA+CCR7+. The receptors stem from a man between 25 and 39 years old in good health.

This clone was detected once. In DNA form, the CDR3 reads TGTGCCATCCGGGGTGGGCAGCAAGAGACCCAGTACTTC. This encodes CAIRGGQQETQYF. The rearrangement links TRBV10-3 to TRBJ2-5; weak D call: TRBD2 (5 bases). The germline CDR1 and CDR2 sequences are ENHRY and SYGVKD. The CDR3 covers 13 residues. Deletions cut 8 bases from V and 2 bases from J, with 12 bases between.

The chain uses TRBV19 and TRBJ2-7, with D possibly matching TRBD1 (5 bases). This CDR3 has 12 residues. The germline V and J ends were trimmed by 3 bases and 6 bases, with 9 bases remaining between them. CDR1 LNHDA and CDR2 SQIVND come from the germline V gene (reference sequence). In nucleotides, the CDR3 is TGTGCCAGTAGTATTGGGGCAACCGAGCAGTACTTC. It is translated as CASSIGATEQYF.

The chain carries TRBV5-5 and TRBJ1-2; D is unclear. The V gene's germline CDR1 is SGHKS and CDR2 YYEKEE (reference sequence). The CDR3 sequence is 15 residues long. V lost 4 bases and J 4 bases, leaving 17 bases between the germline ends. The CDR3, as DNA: TGTGCCAGCAGCAGCCTGCCAGAAGGTTCCTATGGCTACACCTTC. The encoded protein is CASSSLPEGSYGYTF. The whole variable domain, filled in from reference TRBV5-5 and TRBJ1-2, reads DAGVTQSPTHLIKTRGQQVTLRCSPISGHKSVSWYQQVLGQGPQFIFQYYEKEERGRGNFPDRFSARQFPNYSSELNVNALLLGDSALYLCASSSLPEGSYGYTFGSGTRLTVV.

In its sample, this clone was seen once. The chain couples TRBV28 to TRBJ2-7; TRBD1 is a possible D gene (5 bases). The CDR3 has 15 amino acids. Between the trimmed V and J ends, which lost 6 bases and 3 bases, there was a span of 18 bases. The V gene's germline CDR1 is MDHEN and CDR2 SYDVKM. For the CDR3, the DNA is TGTGCCAGCAGACTCACCCAGGGTCTCTACTACGAGCAGTACTTC. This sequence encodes CASRLTQGLYYEQYF.

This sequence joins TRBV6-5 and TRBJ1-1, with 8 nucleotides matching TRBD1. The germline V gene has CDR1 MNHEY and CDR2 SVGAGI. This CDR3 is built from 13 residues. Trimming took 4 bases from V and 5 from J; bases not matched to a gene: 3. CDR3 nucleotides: TGTGCCAGCAGTTTGACAGGGGTTACTGAAGCTTTCTTT. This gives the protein CASSLTGVTEAFF.

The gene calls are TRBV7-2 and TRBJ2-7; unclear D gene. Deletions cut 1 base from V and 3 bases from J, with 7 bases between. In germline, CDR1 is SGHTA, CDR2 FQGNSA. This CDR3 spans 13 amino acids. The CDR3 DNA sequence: TGTGCCAGCAGCTTAGTTAACCGCTACGAGCAGTACTTC. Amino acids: CASSLVNRYEQYF.

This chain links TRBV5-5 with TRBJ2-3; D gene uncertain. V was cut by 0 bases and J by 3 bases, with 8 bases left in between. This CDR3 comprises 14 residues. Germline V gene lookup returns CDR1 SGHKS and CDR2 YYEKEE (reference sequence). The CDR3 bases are TGTGCCAGCAGCTTGGAAATTGGGACAGATACGCAGTATTTT. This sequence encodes CASSLEIGTDTQYF.

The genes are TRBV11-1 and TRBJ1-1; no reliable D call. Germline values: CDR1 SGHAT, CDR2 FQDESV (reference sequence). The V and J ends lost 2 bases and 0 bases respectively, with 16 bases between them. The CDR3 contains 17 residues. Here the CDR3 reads CASSLRAGQLMNTEAFF. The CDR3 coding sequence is TGTGCCAGCAGCTTAAGAGCTGGGCAACTCATGAACACTGAAGCTTTCTTT.

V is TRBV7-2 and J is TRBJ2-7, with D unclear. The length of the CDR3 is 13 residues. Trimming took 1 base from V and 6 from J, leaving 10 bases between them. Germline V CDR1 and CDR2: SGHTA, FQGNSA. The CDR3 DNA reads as TGTGCCAGCAGCTTAGACGCTCGGTCCGAGCAGTACTTC. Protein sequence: CASSLDARSEQYF. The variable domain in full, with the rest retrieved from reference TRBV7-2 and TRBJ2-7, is GAGVSQSPSNKVTEKGKDVELRCDPISGHTALYWYRQSLGQGLEFLIYFQGNSAPDKSGLPSDRFSAERTGGSVSTLTIQRTQQEDSAVYLCASSLDARSEQYFGPGTRLTVT.

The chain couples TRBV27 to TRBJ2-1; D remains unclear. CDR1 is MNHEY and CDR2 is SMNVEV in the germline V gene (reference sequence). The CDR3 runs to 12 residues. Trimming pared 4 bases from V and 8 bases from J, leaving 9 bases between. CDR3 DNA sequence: TGTGCCAGCAGTTCCTCCAGCGATGAGCAGTTCTTC. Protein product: CASSSSSDEQFF.

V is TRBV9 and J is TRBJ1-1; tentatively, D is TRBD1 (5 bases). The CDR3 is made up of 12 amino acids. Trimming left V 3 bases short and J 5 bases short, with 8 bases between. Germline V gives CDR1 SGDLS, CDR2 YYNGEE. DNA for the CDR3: TGTGCCAGCAGCGGGGACGGGACTGAAGCTTTCTTT. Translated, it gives CASSGDGTEAFF.

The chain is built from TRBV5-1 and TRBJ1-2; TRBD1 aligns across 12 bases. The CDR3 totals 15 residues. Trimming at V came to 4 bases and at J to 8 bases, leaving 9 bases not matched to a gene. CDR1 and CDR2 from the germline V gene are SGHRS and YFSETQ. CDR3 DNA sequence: TGCGCCAGCAGCCTCAGGGGACAGGGGGCTTTCGGCTACACCTTC. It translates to CASSLRGQGAFGYTF. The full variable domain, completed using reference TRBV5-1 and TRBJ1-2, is KAGVTQTPRYLIKTRGQQVTLSCSPISGHRSVSWYQQTPGQGLQFLFEYFSETQRNKGNFPGRFSGRQFSNSRSEMNVSTLELGDSALYLCASSLRGQGAFGYTFGSGTRLTVV.

CDR3 loop: CATSRATGSPYNEQFF. The CDR3 region has the DNA TGTGCCACCAGCAGGGCAACAGGGTCCCCCTACAATGAGCAGTTCTTC. The chain joins TRBV15 to TRBJ2-1, with D possibly being TRBD1 (6 bases). The V end lost 3 bases, the J end lost 2 bases, and 14 bases lay between the germline ends. In germline, CDR1 is LNHNV, CDR2 YYDKDF (reference sequence). This CDR3 has 16 residues.

The CDR3 DNA is TGTGCCAGCAGTCGTCAACAGGGCGCGTTGAACTATGGCTACACCTTC. Protein: CASSRQQGALNYGYTF. The chain joins TRBV27 to TRBJ1-2, with D perhaps matching TRBD1 (6 bases). V was shortened by 5 bases and J by 2 bases, with 18 bases between the two germline ends. This CDR3 is 16 amino acids long. Per germline, CDR1 MNHEY and CDR2 SMNVEV (reference sequence).

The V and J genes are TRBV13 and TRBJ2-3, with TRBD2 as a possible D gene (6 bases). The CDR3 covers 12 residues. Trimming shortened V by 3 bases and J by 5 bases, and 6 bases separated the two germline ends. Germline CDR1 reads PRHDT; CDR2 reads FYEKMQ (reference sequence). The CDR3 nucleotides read TGTGCCAGCAGCTTGGGACTAGATACGCAGTATTTT. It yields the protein CASSLGLDTQYF.

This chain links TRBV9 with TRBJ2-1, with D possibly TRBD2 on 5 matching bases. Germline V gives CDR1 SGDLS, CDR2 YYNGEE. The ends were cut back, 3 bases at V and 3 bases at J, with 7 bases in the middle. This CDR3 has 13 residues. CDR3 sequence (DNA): TGTGCCAGCAGCGATACTAGCTACAATGAGCAGTTCTTC. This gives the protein CASSDTSYNEQFF.

CDR3 DNA: TGTGCCAGCAGCTTCCGACAGGGGGCGAGGAGCAATGAGCAGTTCTTC. It specifies CASSFRQGARSNEQFF. The V gene is TRBV7-9, the J gene TRBJ2-1, with 10 bases that match TRBD1. V lost 3 bases, J lost 6 bases, and 8 bases stayed unmatched. Germline CDR1 and CDR2: SEHNR and FQNEAQ (reference sequence). This CDR3 is built from 16 residues.

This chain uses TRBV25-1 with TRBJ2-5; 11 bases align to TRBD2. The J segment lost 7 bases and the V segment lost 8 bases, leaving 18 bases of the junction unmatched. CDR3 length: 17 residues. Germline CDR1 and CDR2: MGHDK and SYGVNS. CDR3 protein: CASLGRVGLAGGVTQYF. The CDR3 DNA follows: TGTGCCAGCCTCGGAAGGGTGGGCCTAGCGGGAGGAGTGACCCAGTACTTC. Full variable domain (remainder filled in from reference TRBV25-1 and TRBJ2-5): EADIYQTPRYLVIGTGKKITLECSQTMGHDKMYWYQQDPGMELHLIHYSYGVNSTEKGDLSSESTVSRIRTEHFPLTLESARPSHTSQYLCASLGRVGLAGGVTQYFGPGTRLLVL.

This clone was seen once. In DNA form, the CDR3 reads TGTGCCAGCAGTGAATTTTCCGGGGACAGAGCCTACGAGCAGTACTTC. Encoded protein: CASSEFSGDRAYEQYF. The chain links TRBV6-1 to TRBJ2-7; 7 bases are shared with TRBD1. Germline values: CDR1 MNHNS, CDR2 SASEGT. The CDR3 is 16 residues long. V lost 2 bases to trimming and J lost 2 bases; unmatched junction nucleotides: 9.